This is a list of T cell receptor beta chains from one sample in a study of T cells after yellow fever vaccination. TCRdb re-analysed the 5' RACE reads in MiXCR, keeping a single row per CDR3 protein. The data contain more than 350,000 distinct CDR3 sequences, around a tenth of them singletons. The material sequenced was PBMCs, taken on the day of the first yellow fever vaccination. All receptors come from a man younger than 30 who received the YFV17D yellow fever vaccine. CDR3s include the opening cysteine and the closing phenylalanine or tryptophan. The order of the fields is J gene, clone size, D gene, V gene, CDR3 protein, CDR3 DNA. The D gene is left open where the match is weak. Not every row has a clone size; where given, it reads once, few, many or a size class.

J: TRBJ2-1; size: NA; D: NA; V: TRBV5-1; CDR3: CASSFTTDSYNEQFF; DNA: TGCGCCAGCAGCTTCACGACAGATTCCTACAATGAGCAGTTCTTC
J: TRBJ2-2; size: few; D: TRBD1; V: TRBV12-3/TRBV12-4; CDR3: CASSHRDRVRTGELFF; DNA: TGTGCCAGCAGTCACCGGGACAGGGTTCGCACCGGGGAGCTGTTTTTT
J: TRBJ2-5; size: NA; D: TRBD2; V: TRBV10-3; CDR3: CAIRSSGGDQETQYF; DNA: TGTGCCATCAGAAGCAGCGGGGGGGATCAAGAGACCCAGTACTTC
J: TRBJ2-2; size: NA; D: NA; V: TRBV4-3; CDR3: CASGQQENTGELFF; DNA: TGCGCCAGCGGCCAGCAGGAGAACACCGGGGAGCTGTTTTTT
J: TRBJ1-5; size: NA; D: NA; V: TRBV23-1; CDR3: CASSQSRFSKDRNQPQHF; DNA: TGCGCCAGCAGTCAATCCAGGTTCAGCAAAGACAGAAATCAGCCCCAGCATTTT
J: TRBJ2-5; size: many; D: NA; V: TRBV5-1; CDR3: CASSFAGKGQSTQYF; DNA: TGCGCCAGCAGCTTCGCCGGAAAGGGGCAAAGCACCCAGTACTTC
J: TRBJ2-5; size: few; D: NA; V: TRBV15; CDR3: CATSRDVSRETQYF; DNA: TGTGCCACCAGCAGAGATGTAAGCCGGGAGACCCAGTACTTC
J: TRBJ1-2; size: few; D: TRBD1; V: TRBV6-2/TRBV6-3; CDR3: CASSYRTGRNYGYTF; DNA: TGTGCCAGCAGTTACCGGACAGGGAGGAACTATGGCTACACCTTC
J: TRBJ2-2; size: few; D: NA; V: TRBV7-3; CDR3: CASSLTGGQNTGELFF; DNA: TGTGCCAGCAGCTTAACCGGGGGCCAGAACACCGGGGAGCTGTTTTTT
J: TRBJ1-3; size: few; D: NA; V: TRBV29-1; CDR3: CSVEGGSGRASSGNTIYF; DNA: TGCAGCGTTGAAGGGGGATCGGGCAGAGCGAGCTCTGGAAACACCATATATTTT
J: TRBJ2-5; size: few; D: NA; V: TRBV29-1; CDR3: CSVLGFQETQYF; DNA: TGCAGCGTTCTGGGGTTTCAAGAGACCCAGTACTTC
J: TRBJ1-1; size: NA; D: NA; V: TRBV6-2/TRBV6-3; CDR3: CASILDSLNTEAFF; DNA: TGTGCCAGCATCTTGGACAGTTTGAACACTGAAGCTTTCTTT
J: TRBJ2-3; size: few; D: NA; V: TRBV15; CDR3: CATRSSGADTQYF; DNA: TGTGCCACCAGGAGTAGTGGGGCAGATACGCAGTATTTT
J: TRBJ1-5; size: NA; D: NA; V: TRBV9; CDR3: CASSVGVSGGQPQHF; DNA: TGTGCCAGCAGCGTAGGAGTGTCGGGGGGGCAGCCCCAGCATTTT
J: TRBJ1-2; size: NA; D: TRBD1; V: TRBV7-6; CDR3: CASSPRQGADYGYTF; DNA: TGTGCCAGCAGCCCAAGACAGGGGGCCGACTATGGCTACACCTTC
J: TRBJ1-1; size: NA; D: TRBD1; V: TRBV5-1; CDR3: CASSFSRGQTEAFF; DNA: TGCGCCAGCAGCTTTTCAAGGGGGCAGACTGAAGCTTTCTTT
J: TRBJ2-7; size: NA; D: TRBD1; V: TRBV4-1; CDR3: CASSQITGGAGVYEQYF; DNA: TGCGCCAGCAGCCAAATCACAGGGGGCGCGGGAGTCTACGAGCAGTACTTC
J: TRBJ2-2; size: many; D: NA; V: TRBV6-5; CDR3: CASSYQTPNTGELFF; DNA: TGTGCCAGCAGTTATCAGACACCTAACACCGGGGAGCTGTTTTTT
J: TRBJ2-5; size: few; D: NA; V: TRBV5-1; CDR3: CASSLVRVQETQYF; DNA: TGCGCCAGCAGCTTGGTCAGGGTCCAAGAGACCCAGTACTTC
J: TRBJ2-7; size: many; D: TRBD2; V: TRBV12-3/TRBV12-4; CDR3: CASSFSSGVYEQYF; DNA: TGTGCCAGCAGTTTTTCTAGCGGGGTCTACGAGCAGTACTTC
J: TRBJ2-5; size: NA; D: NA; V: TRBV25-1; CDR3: CASSDPFPNLQGWQETQYF; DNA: TGTGCCAGCAGTGATCCCTTCCCTAATCTACAGGGATGGCAAGAGACCCAGTACTTC
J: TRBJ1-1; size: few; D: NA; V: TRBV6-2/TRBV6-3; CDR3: CASSSEHTNTEAFF; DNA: TGTGCCAGCAGTTCTGAACACACGAACACTGAAGCTTTCTTT
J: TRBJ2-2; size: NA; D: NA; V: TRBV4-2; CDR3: CASSHPMARELFF; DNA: TGTGCCAGCAGCCACCCCATGGCCCGGGAGCTGTTTTTT
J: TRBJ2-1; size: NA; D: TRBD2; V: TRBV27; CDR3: CASSSPGLAAPLEQFF; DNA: TGTGCCAGCAGCAGCCCGGGACTAGCGGCGCCTTTAGAGCAGTTCTTC
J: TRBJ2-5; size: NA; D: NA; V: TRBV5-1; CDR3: CASSLAADFQETQYF; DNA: TGCGCCAGCAGCTTGGCCGCAGACTTCCAAGAGACCCAGTACTTC
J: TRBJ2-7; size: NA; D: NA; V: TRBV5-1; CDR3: CASSLARYHEQYF; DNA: TGCGCCAGCAGCTTGGCCCGGTACCACGAGCAGTACTTC
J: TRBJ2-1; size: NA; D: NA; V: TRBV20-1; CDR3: CSARDGAGSSYNEQFF; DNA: TGCAGTGCTAGAGATGGGGCGGGGAGCTCCTACAATGAGCAGTTCTTC
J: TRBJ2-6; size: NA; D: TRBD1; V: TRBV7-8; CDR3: CASSGRTGYLSGANVLTF; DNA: TGTGCCAGCAGCGGGCGGACAGGGTACCTCTCTGGGGCCAACGTCCTGACTTTC
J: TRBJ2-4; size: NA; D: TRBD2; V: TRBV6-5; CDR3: CASSNRAGRVAKNIQYF; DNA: TGTGCCAGCAGTAACCGGGCGGGGAGGGTGGCCAAAAACATTCAGTACTTC
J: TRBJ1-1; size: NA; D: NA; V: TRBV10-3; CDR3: CAISEQWNTEAFF; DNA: TGTGCCATCAGTGAGCAATGGAACACTGAAGCTTTCTTT
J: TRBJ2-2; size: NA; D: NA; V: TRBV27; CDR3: CASSLWALTGELFF; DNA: TGTGCCAGCAGTTTATGGGCACTTACCGGGGAGCTGTTTTTT
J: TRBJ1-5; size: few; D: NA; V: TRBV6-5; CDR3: CASSWDSNQPQHF; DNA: TGTGCCAGCAGCTGGGACAGCAATCAGCCCCAGCATTTT
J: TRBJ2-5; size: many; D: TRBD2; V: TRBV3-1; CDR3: CASSRLAGGLQETQYF; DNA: TGTGCCAGCAGCCGGCTAGCGGGGGGGCTACAAGAGACCCAGTACTTC
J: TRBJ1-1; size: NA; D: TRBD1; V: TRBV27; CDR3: CASSSRAGTDEAFF; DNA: TGTGCCAGCAGTTCGCGGGCCGGGACAGATGAAGCTTTCTTT